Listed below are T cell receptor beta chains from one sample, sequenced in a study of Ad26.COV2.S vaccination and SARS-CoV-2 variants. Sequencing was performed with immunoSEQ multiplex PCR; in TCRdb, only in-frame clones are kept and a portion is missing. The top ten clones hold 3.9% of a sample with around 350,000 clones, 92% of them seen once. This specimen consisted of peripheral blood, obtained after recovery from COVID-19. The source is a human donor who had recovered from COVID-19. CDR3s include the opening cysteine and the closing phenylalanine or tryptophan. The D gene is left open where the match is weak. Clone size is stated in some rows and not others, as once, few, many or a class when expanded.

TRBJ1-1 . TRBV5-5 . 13 CASSLTGNTEAFF TGTGCCAGCAGCTTGACGGGTAACACTGAAGCTTTCTTT
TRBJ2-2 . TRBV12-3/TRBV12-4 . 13 CASSTRNTGELFF TGTGCCAGCAGCACCAGGAACACCGGGGAGCTGTTTTTT
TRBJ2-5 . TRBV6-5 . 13 CASRKPGLETQYF TGTGCCAGCAGAAAACCGGGACTGGAGACCCAGTACTTC
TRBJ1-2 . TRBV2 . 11 CASSGRRGYTF TGTGCCAGCAGTGGACGGCGGGGCTACACCTTC
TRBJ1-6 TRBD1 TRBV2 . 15 CASSGQGVYNSPLHF TGTGCCAGCAGCGGACAGGGGGTATATAATTCACCCCTCCACTTT
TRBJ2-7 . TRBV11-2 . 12 CASSLAGYEQYF TGTGCCAGCAGCTTAGCGGGATACGAGCAGTACTTC
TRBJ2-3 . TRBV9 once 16 CASSVVAGEGTDTQYF TGTGCCAGCAGCGTAGTAGCCGGGGAGGGCACAGATACGCAGTATTTT
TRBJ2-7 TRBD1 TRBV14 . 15 CASSQELGQGLKQYF TGTGCCAGCAGCCAAGAGCTGGGACAGGGGCTGAAGCAGTACTTC
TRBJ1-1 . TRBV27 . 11 CASRSGPEAFF TGTGCCAGCAGGTCCGGCCCTGAAGCTTTCTTT
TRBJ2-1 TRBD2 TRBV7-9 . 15 CASSLAQRGDDEQFF TGTGCCAGCAGCTTAGCTCAGCGGGGGGATGATGAGCAGTTCTTC
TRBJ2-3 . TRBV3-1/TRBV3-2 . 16 CASSQDPPGGADTQYF TGTGCCAGCAGCCAAGACCCCCCTGGGGGCGCAGATACGCAGTATTTT
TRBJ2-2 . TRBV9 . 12 CASSVETGELFF TGTGCCAGCAGCGTAGAAACCGGGGAGCTGTTTTTT
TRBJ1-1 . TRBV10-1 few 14 CASSQGPGRSEAFF TGCGCCAGCAGTCAAGGACCGGGGCGGTCTGAAGCTTTCTTT
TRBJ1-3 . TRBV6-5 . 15 CASRTDGRSVDTIYF TGTGCCAGCAGGACCGACGGACGGTCCGTCGACACCATATATTTT
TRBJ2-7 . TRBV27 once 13 CASSFSTSPEQYF TGTGCCAGCAGTTTCTCAACTAGTCCCGAGCAGTACTTC
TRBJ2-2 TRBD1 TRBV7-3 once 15 CASSITGTATGELFF TGTGCCAGCAGCATTACCGGGACAGCCACCGGGGAGCTGTTTTTT
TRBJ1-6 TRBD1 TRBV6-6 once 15 CASSYDRQGSSPLHF TGTGCCAGCAGTTACGACCGACAGGGATCCTCACCCCTCCACTTT
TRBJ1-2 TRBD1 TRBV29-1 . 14 CSALANRGLAGYTF TGCAGCGCCCTGGCAAACAGGGGGTTGGCGGGCTACACCTTC
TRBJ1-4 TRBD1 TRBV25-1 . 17 CASSELEGAGTNEKLFF TGTGCCAGCAGTGAATTAGAGGGGGCAGGAACTAATGAAAAACTGTTTTTT
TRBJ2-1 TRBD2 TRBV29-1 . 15 CSVYGSGGANNEQFF TGCAGCGTCTACGGGAGCGGGGGGGCCAACAATGAGCAGTTCTTC
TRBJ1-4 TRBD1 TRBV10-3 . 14 CAIRGTGANEKLFF TGTGCCATCAGGGGGACAGGGGCTAATGAAAAACTGTTTTTT
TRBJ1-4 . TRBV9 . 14 CASSVGGEGEKLFF TGTGCCAGCAGCGTAGGAGGGGAGGGTGAAAAACTGTTTTTT
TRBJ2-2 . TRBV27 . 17 CASSLFGGPPNTGELFF TGTGCCAGCAGTTTATTCGGGGGGCCCCCGAACACCGGGGAGCTGTTTTTT
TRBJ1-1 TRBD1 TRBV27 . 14 CASSFGQGYTEAFF TGTGCCAGCAGTTTCGGACAGGGGTATACTGAAGCTTTCTTT
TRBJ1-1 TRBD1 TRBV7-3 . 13 CASSGQGDTEAFF TGTGCCAGCAGCGGACAGGGGGACACTGAAGCTTTCTTT
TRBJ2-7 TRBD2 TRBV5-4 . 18 CASSLFGPSGGTSYEQYF TGTGCCAGCAGCCTGTTCGGGCCTAGCGGGGGGACATCCTACGAGCAGTACTTC
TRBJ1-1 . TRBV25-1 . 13 CASTMGAPPEAFF TGTGCCAGCACCATGGGGGCTCCCCCTGAAGCTTTCTTT
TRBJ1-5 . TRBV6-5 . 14 CASSLRQSNQPQHF TGTGCCAGCAGCTTAAGACAGAGCAATCAGCCCCAGCATTTT
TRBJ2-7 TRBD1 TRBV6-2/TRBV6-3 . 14 CASSYRDSTYEQYF TGTGCCAGCAGTTACAGGGACAGCACCTACGAGCAGTACTTC
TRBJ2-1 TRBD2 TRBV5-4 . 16 CASSPAGLAGENEQFF TGTGCCAGCAGCCCCGCGGGACTAGCGGGGGAAAATGAGCAGTTCTTC
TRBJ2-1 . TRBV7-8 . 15 CASSLDGGPRGEQFF TGTGCCAGCAGCTTAGACGGCGGGCCGAGGGGTGAGCAGTTCTTC